These 4 T cell receptor beta chains share one sample of origin, sequenced in a study of CD8+CD57+ T cells in acquired aplastic anemia. It was genomic DNA that served as the template for profiling TCR beta VDJ and CDR3. TCRdb re-analysed the reads in MiXCR, keeping a single row per CDR3 protein. The data show about 270,000 distinct CDR3 sequences, approximately 56% seen once. Sequencing was performed on sorted CD4+, CD8+, or CD8+CD57+ T cells (not recorded which) from PBMCs. The receptors stem from a human donor with severe aplastic anemia or a healthy control (not recorded which).

This clonotype was observed a few times. The gene calls are TRBV7-3 and TRBJ2-2, with 9 bases that match TRBD1. The CDR3 is made up of 15 amino acids. Germline V gene sequence: CDR1 SGHTA, CDR2 FQGTGA. V lost 4 bases and J lost 1; bases outside the gene matches: 1. CDR3 nucleotides: TGTGCCAGCAGCTCGGGACAGGGGAACACCGGGGAGCTGTTTTTT. Translating gives CASSSGQGNTGELFF.

CDR3: CASTQNSGNYNEQFF. CDR3 DNA sequence: TGTGCCAGCACCCAGAATAGCGGGAACTACAATGAGCAGTTCTTC. The chain has TRBV2 and TRBJ2-1; TRBD2 aligns across 8 bases. The CDR3 is 15 residues long. Germline loops: CDR1 SNHLY, CDR2 FYNNEI. After removal of 7 bases from V and 3 bases from J, the junction contained 8 bases not matched to a gene.

This clonotype came up a few times. V and J are TRBV20-1 and TRBJ2-7; 7 bases line up with TRBD1. In germline, CDR1 is DFQATT, CDR2 SNEGSKA (reference sequence). This CDR3 is built from 15 residues. The V and J ends lost 6 bases and 0 bases, in that order; junction bases with no gene match: 11. The CDR3 bases are TGCAGTGCCAGACCCCGACAGGGCAGCTCCTACGAGCAGTACTTC. Its protein is CSARPRQGSSYEQYF.

This clonotype occurred many times. Sequence at one end of the junction differs from germline and may be a read error. This rearrangement joins TRBV4-3 to TRBJ2-5; 10 nucleotides match TRBD2. The CDR3 contains 17 residues. Germline V lookup: CDR1 LGHNA, CDR2 YSLEER. The chain's CDR3 is CASSQGVSGGFQETQYF. DNA for the CDR3: TGCGCCAGCAGTCAAGGGGTTAGCGGGGGGTTTCAAGAGACCCAGTACTTC.